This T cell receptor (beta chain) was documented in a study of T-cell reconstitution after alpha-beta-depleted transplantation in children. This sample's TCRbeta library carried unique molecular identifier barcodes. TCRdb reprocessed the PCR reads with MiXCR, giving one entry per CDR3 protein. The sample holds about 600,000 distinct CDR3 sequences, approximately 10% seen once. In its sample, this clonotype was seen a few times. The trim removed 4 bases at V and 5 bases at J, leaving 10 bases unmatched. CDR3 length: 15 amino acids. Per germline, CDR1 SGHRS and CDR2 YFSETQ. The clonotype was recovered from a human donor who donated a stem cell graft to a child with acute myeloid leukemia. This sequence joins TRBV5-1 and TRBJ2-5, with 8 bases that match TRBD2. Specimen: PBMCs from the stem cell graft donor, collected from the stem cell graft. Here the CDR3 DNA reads TGCGCCAGCAGCCGCCGAAGCGGGAGTGGGGAGACCCAGTACTTC. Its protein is CASSRRSGSGETQYF.